This T cell receptor beta chain was obtained from a study of T cells in Graves' hyperthyroidism and ophthalmopathy. Amplification yielded TCR beta CDR3 regions, with RNA transcripts as the source. TCR CDR3 regions were first amplified by RT-PCR with HTBI primers. MiXCR was run by TCRdb on the multiplex PCR reads, yielding one entry per CDR3 protein. The table includes hundreds of thousands of distinct CDR3 sequences, around a quarter detected once. The germline V gene encodes CDR1 SGHTA and CDR2 FQGNSA. Deletions cut 4 bases from V and 2 bases from J, with 14 bases between. The CDR3 spans 15 residues.

Source material: blood. The receptor was derived from a woman aged 25 to 39 with Graves' ophthalmopathy. This sequence joins TRBV7-2 and TRBJ1-1, with unresolved D. CDR3 bases: TGTGCCAGCAGCTCCGACGGCTGGTATAACACTGAAGCTTTCTTT. The encoded protein is CASSSDGWYNTEAFF.